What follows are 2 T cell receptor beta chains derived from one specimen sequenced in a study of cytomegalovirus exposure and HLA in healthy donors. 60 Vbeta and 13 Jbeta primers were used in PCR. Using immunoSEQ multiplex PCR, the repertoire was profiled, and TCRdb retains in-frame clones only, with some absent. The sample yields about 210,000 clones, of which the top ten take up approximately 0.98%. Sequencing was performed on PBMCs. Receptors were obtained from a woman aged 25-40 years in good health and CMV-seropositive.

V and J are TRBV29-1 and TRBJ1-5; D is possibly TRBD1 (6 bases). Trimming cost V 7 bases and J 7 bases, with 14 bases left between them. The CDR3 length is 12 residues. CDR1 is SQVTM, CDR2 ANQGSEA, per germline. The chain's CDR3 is CSAGDTEQPQHF. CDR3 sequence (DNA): TGCAGCGCAGGGGACACGGAACAGCCCCAGCATTTT.

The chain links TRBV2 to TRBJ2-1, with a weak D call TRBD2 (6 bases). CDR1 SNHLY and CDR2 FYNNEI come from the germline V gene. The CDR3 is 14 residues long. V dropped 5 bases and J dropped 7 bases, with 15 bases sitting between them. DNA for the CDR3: TGTGCCAGCAGTCGGGACTCTCCGGGTAATGAGCAGTTCTTC. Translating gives CASSRDSPGNEQFF.